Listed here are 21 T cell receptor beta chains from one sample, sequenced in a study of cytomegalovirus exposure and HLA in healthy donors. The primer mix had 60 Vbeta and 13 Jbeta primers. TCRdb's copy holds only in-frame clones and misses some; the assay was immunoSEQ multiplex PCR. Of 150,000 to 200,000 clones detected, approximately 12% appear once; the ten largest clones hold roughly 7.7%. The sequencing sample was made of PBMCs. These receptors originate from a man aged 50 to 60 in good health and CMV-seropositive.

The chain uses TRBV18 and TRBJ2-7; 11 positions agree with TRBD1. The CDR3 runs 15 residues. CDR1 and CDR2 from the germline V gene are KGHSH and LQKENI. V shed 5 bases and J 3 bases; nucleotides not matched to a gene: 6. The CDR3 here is CASSAAGTGGYEQYF. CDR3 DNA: TGTGCCAGCTCAGCGGCCGGGACAGGGGGCTACGAGCAGTACTTC. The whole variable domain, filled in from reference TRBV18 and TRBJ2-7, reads NAGVMQNPRHLVRRRGQEARLRCSPMKGHSHVYWYRQLPEEGLKFMVYLQKENIIDESGMPKERFSAEFPKEGPSILRIQQVVRGDSAAYFCASSAAGTGGYEQYFGPGTRLTVT.

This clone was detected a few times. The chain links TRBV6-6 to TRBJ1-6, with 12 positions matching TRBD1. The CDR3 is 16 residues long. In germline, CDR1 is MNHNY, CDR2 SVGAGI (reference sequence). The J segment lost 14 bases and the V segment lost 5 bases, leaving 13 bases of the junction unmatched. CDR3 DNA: TGTGCCAGCAGTACATCCGGGACAGGGGGCCTCGTAACCCTCCACTTT. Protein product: CASSTSGTGGLVTLHF.

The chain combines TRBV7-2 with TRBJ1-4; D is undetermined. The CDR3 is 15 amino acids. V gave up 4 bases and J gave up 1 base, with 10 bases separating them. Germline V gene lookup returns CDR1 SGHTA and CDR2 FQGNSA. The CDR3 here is CASSWSPGTNEKLFF. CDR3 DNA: TGTGCCAGCAGCTGGAGCCCCGGAACTAATGAAAAACTGTTTTTT.

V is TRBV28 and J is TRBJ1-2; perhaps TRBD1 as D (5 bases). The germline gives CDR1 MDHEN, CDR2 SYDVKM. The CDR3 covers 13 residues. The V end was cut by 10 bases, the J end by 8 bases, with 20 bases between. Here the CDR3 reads CATQTGGLDGYTF. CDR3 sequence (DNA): TGTGCCACCCAAACAGGAGGGTTGGACGGCTACACCTTC.

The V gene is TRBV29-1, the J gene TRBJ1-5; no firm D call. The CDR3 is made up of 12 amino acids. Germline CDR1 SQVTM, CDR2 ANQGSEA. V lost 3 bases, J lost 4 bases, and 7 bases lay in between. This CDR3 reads CSVEEANQPQHF. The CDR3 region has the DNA TGCAGCGTTGAGGAGGCAAATCAGCCCCAGCATTTT.

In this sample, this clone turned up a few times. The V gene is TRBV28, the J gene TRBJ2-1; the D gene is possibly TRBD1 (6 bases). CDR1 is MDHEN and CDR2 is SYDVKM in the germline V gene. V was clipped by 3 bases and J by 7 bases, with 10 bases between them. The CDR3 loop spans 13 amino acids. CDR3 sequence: CASSLGQGNEQFF. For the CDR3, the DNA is TGTGCCAGCAGTTTGGGGCAGGGGAATGAGCAGTTCTTC.

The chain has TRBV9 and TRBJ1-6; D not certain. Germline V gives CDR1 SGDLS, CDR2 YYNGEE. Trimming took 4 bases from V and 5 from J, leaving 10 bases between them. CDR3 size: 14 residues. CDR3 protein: CASSSDGDNSPLHF. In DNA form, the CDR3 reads TGTGCCAGCAGCTCGGACGGGGATAATTCACCCCTCCACTTT. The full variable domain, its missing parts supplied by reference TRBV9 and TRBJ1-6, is DSGVTQTPKHLITATGQRVTLRCSPRSGDLSVYWYQQSLDQGLQFLIQYYNGEERAKGNILERFSAQQFPDLHSELNLSSLELGDSALYFCASSSDGDNSPLHFGNGTRLTVT.

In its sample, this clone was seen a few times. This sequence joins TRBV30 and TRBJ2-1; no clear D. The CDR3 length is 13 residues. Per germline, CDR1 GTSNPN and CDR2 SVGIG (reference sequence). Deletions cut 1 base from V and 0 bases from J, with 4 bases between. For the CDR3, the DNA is TGTGCCTGGAGTGGGGCCTCCTACAATGAGCAGTTCTTC. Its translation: CAWSGASYNEQFF.

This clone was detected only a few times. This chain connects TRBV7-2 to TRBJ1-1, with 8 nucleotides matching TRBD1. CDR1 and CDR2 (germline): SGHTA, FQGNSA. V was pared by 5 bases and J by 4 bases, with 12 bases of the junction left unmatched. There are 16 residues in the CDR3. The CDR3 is CASSTPDRVAGTEAFF. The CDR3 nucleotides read TGTGCCAGCAGCACCCCGGACAGGGTTGCGGGCACTGAAGCTTTCTTT. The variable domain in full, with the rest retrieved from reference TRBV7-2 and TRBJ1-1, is GAGVSQSPSNKVTEKGKDVELRCDPISGHTALYWYRQSLGQGLEFLIYFQGNSAPDKSGLPSDRFSAERTGGSVSTLTIQRTQQEDSAVYLCASSTPDRVAGTEAFFGQGTRLTVV.

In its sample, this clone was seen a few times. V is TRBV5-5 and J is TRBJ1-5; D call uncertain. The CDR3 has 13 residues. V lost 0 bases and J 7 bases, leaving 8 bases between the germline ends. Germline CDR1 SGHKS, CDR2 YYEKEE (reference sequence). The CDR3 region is CASSLARGQPQHF. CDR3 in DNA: TGTGCCAGCAGCTTGGCAAGAGGGCAGCCCCAGCATTTT.

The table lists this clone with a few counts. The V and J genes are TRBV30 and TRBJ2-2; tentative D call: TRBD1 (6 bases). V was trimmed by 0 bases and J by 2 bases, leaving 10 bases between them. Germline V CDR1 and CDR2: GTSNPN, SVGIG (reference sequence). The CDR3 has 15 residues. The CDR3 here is CAWSVKGVNTGELFF. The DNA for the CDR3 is TGTGCCTGGAGTGTAAAGGGGGTTAACACCGGGGAGCTGTTTTTT.

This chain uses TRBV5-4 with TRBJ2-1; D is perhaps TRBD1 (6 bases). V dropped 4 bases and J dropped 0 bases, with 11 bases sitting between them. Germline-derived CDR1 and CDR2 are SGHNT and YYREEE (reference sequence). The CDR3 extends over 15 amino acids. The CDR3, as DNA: TGTGCCAGCAGCGCAGGGGTTGGCTCCTACAATGAGCAGTTCTTC. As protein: CASSAGVGSYNEQFF.

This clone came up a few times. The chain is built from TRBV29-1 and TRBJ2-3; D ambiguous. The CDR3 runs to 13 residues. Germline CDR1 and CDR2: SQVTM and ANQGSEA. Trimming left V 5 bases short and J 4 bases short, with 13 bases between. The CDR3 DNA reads TGCAGCGTTTTAGTTCATATGGCAGATACGCAGTATTTT. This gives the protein CSVLVHMADTQYF.

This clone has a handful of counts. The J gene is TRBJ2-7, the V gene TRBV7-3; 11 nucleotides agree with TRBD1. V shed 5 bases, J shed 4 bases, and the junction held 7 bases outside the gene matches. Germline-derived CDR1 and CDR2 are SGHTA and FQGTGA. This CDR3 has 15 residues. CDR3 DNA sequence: TGTGCCAGCAGCCAAACCGGGACAGGGGGTTACGAGCAGTACTTC. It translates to CASSQTGTGGYEQYF.

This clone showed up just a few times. CDR3 protein: CASSLTETGGGNTIYF. The CDR3 DNA follows: TGTGCCAGCAGTCTTACCGAGACAGGGGGCGGAAACACCATATATTTT. The chain joins TRBV5-6 to TRBJ1-3, with 10 bases that match TRBD1. J gave up 4 bases and V 5 bases, and 9 bases lay outside the gene matches. CDR3 size: 16 residues. The germline V gene has CDR1 SGHDT and CDR2 YYEEEE. The whole variable domain, remainder taken from reference TRBV5-6 and TRBJ1-3, is DAGVTQSPTHLIKTRGQQVTLRCSPKSGHDTVSWYQQALGQGPQFIFQYYEEEERQRGNFPDRFSGHQFPNYSSELNVNALLLGDSALYLCASSLTETGGGNTIYFGEGSWLTVV.

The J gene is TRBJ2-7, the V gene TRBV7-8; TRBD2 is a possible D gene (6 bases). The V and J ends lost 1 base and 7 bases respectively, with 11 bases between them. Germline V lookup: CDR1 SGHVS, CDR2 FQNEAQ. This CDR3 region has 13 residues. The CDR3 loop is CASSLEGAGEQYV. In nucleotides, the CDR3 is TGTGCCAGCAGCTTAGAGGGCGCGGGGGAGCAGTACGTC.

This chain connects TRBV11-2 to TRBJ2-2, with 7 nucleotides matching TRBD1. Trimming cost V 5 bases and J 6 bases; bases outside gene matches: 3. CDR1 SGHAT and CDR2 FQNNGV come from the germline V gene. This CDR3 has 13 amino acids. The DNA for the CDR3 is TGTGCCAGCAGCCACGGGACAGCCGGGGAGCTGTTTTTT. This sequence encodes CASSHGTAGELFF.

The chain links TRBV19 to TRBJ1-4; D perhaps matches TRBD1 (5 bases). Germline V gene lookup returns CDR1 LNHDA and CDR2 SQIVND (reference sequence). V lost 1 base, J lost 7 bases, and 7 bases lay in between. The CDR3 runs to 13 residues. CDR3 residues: CASSIGGGEKLFF. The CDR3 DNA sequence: TGTGCCAGTAGTATAGGGGGCGGTGAAAAACTGTTTTTT.

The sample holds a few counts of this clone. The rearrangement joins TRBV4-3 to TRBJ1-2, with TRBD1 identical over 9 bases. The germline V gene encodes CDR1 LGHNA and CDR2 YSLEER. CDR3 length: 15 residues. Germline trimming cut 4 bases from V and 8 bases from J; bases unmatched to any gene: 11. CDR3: CASSLSGQGTEGYTF. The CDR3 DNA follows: TGCGCCAGCAGCCTTTCGGGACAGGGTACGGAGGGCTACACCTTC.

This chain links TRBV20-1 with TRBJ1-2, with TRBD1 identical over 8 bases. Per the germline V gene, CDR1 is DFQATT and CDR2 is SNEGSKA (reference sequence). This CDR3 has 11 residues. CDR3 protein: CVWGQVKGYTF. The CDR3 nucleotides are TGCGTATGGGGACAGGTGAAGGGCTACACCTTC.

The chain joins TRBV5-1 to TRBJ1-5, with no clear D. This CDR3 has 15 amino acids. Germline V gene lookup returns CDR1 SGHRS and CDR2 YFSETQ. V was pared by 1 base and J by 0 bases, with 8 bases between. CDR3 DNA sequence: TGCGCCAGCAGCTTGTCCGGTTATAGCAATCAGCCCCAGCATTTT. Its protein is CASSLSGYSNQPQHF.